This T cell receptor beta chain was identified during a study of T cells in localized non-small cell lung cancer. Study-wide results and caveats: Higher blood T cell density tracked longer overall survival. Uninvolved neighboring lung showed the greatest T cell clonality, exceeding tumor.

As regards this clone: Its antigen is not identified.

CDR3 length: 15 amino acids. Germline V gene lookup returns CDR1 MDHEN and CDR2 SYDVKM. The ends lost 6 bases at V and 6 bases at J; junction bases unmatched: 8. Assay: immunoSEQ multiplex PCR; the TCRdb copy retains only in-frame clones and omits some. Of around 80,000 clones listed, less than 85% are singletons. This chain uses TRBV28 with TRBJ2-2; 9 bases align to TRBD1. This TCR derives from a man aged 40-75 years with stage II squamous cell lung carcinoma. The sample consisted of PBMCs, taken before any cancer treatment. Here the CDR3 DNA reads TGTGCCAGCAGCAGGATTGGGACAGGGCCCGGGGAGCTGTTTTTT. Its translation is CASSRIGTGPGELFF.